This TCR beta chain was captured by sequencing in a study of cytomegalovirus exposure and HLA in healthy donors. General study points: TRBV6-2, TRBV6-3 and some other V segments were unresolvable in 87-base-pair reads. According to an earlier analysis, most TCR beta V segments yielded productive rearrangements about 87% or about 30% of the time.

PCR employed 60 Vbeta and 13 Jbeta primers. Clones were read by immunoSEQ multiplex PCR, and TCRdb kept only the in-frame ones, dropping some. In the table there are roughly 180,000 clones, approximately 88% of which are singletons. J lost 2 bases, V lost 2 bases, and 4 bases had no gene match. Germline CDR1 MNHEY, CDR2 SVGAGI. The CDR3 sequence is 16 residues long. For this clone: The antigen remains unidentified.

This sequence was found in a boy aged 2-9 years in good health and CMV-seronegative. This sequence joins TRBV6-5 and TRBJ2-3; 10 nucleotides align to TRBD2. The sequencing sample was made of PBMCs. The CDR3 loop reads CASSYGLAGDTDTQYF. DNA of the CDR3: TGTGCCAGCAGTTACGGGCTAGCGGGAGACACAGATACGCAGTATTTT.